The following is a T cell receptor (beta chain) sequence with its context. Its target is unknown. PCR involved 60 Vbeta and 13 Jbeta primers. Original processing methods: In a later analysis, the count reached some 73 million unique TCR beta chains, with 9 million to 11 million shared. Clones were sequenced by immunoSEQ multiplex PCR, and TCRdb holds only the in-frame ones, with some missing. V, J and clone size reflect that table, while D and trimming were determined from the DNA. The table lists around 150,000 clones, about 79% of them singletons, with around 0.96% in the top ten. The data are from a study of cytomegalovirus exposure and HLA in healthy donors. Trimming stripped 6 bases from V and 2 bases from J, with 5 bases between. This CDR3 is built from 12 residues. Germline CDR1 SGHRS, CDR2 YFSETQ. Whole-study results and caveats: As was reported, the HLA-A and HLA-B alleles of most subjects were accurately predicted from TCR beta sequences. Some V segments, TRBV6-2 and TRBV6-3 among them, were indistinguishable and were therefore excluded. Approximately 160 TCR beta chains were listed as cytomegalovirus-associated.

Sequencing was carried out using PBMCs. The rearrangement uses TRBV5-1 and TRBJ2-2; D is unclear. The TCR was taken from a woman between 50 and 59 years old in good health and CMV-seropositive. CDR3: CASNLNTGELFF. DNA for the CDR3: TGCGCCAGCAATCTAAACACCGGGGAGCTGTTTTTT.